These 7 T cell receptor beta chains originate from one sample sequenced in a study of post-analysis software for immune sequencing data. Study-wide findings and caveats: The five TRBV segments detected at higher frequency in patients than in controls included TRBV5-6, TRBV5-1 and TRBV20-1.

No cognate antigen is known for these TCRs. Every TCR beta cDNA library bore unique molecular identifiers. TCRdb analysed the PCR reads with MiXCR anew, one entry per CDR3 protein. This table holds 450,000 to 700,000 distinct CDR3 sequences, 44% found once. The specimen was blood. Source of these receptors: a girl under 18 with multiple sclerosis.

This clonotype turned up a few times. This rearrangement joins TRBV7-3 to TRBJ2-3, with 8 bases matching TRBD1. The V gene end was trimmed by 5 bases and the J gene end by 6 bases; junction bases not matched to a gene: 7. The CDR3 is made up of 14 amino acids. Germline V lookup: CDR1 SGHTA, CDR2 FQGTGA. CDR3 DNA: TGTGCCAGCAGCAAAGACAGGGGAGCCGATACGCAGTATTTT. It encodes CASSKDRGADTQYF.

The chain recombines TRBV7-3 with TRBJ2-3; 7 bases align to TRBD2. Trimming cost V 2 bases and J 11 bases; bases outside gene matches: 7. The CDR3 totals 13 residues. The germline V gene encodes CDR1 SGHTA and CDR2 FQGTGA. This chain's CDR3 is CASSLEALAVQYF. CDR3 nucleotide sequence: TGTGCCAGCAGCTTAGAGGCGCTAGCGGTGCAGTATTTT.

This rearrangement joins TRBV20-1 to TRBJ2-5; D remains ambiguous. V dropped 2 bases and J dropped 2 bases, with 3 bases sitting between them. The CDR3 covers 11 residues. Germline-derived CDR1 and CDR2 are DFQATT and SNEGSKA (reference sequence). The CDR3 spells CSARQQETQYF. The CDR3, as DNA: TGCAGTGCTAGACAGCAAGAGACCCAGTACTTC.

This chain uses TRBV6-5 with TRBJ2-1; D is unclear. Trimming removed 4 bases at V and 10 bases at J, with 11 bases between. The CDR3 has 12 amino acids. Germline V gene data show CDR1 as MNHEY and CDR2 as SVGAGI. The chain's CDR3 is CASSFRSGEQFF. DNA for the CDR3: TGTGCCAGCAGTTTCCGTTCTGGGGAGCAGTTCTTC.

The chain couples TRBV27 to TRBJ2-6, with D perhaps matching TRBD1 (6 bases). The CDR3 is 17 residues long. Trimming left V 2 bases short and J 3 bases short, with 14 bases between. The germline V gene has CDR1 MNHEY and CDR2 SMNVEV (reference sequence). CDR3 amino acids: CASSLIGGEGGANVLTF. The CDR3 DNA reads TGTGCCAGCAGTTTAATAGGGGGAGAGGGTGGGGCCAACGTCCTGACTTTC.

V gene TRBV3-1 combines with J gene TRBJ2-6; unclear D gene. V shed 0 bases and J shed 2 bases, with 5 bases lying between them. The CDR3 has 15 amino acids. Germline CDR1 is LGHDT and CDR2 is YNNKEL (reference sequence). The DNA for the CDR3 is TGTGCCAGCAGCCAAGAACAACCTGGGGCCAACGTCCTGACTTTC. As protein: CASSQEQPGANVLTF.

In its sample, this clonotype was seen a few times. J is TRBJ1-5 and V is TRBV7-9, with 7 bases fitting TRBD1. Germline lookup yields CDR1 SEHNR and CDR2 FQNEAQ (reference sequence). The CDR3 is 14 amino acids. The junction had 7 bases not matched to a gene; V was cut back by 4 bases and J by 7 bases. CDR3 coding DNA: TGTGCCAGCAGCTCCGACAGGGAGTACCAGCCCCAGCATTTT. This translates into CASSSDREYQPQHF.